The 17 T cell receptor beta chains below all came from one sample that was sequenced in a study of CD8 T cells in ankylosing spondylitis. One entry per CDR3 protein, called by TCRdb with MiXCR from the 5' RACE reads. In the table there are approximately 200,000 distinct CDR3 sequences, 10% to 15% of which are singletons. Sequencing used blood, either unsorted or a sorted T cell fraction (not recorded which). These receptors all stem from a female donor with ankylosing spondylitis or in good health (not recorded which).

The gene calls are TRBV27 and TRBJ2-5, with TRBD2 matching over 11 bases. Trimming took 4 bases from V and 0 from J; bases not matched to a gene: 13. CDR1 and CDR2 from the germline V gene are MNHEY and SMNVEV (reference sequence). The CDR3 is 19 residues long. The CDR3 loop reads CASSSILVTSGMYQETQYF. The CDR3 nucleotides read TGTGCCAGCAGTTCGATCCTAGTGACTAGCGGGATGTACCAAGAGACCCAGTACTTC.

This clonotype was counted at least ten times. The rearrangement links TRBV12-3 or TRBV12-4 to TRBJ1-5, with D possibly being TRBD1 (6 bases). Trimming took off 6 bases at V and 6 bases at J, with 15 bases between the two ends. The CDR3 spans 14 residues. This CDR3 is CASSLQGIVQPQHF. The CDR3 bases are TGTGCCAGCAGCCTACAGGGAATTGTTCAGCCCCAGCATTTT.

In its sample, this clonotype was seen many times. The gene calls are TRBV6-6 and TRBJ1-5; D call uncertain. CDR1 is MNHNY and CDR2 is SVGAGI in the germline V gene (reference sequence). V lost 2 bases, J lost 5 bases, and 7 bases lay in between. The CDR3 has 13 residues. CDR3 in amino acids: CASSYEGYQPQHF. In DNA form, the CDR3 reads TGTGCCAGCAGTTACGAAGGGTATCAGCCCCAGCATTTT.

This clonotype was counted at least ten times. J is TRBJ2-1 and V is TRBV20-1; 8 positions agree with TRBD1. Germline CDR1 DFQATT, CDR2 SNEGSKA (reference sequence). V shed 2 bases, J shed 10 bases, and the junction held 13 bases outside the gene matches. This CDR3 contains 15 residues. Here the CDR3 reads CSARIRTGGRWEQFF. CDR3 sequence (DNA): TGCAGTGCTAGAATCCGAACAGGGGGACGGTGGGAGCAGTTCTTC.

Of note for this clonotype: This may stem from a read error, because a much larger clone lies one nucleotide away. For the CDR3, the DNA is TGCAGTGCCCAGAAACTAGCTGGGGAGGTTGAGCAGTTCTTC. Its protein is CSAQKLAGEVEQFF. The chain couples TRBV20-1 to TRBJ2-1; perhaps TRBD2 as D (6 bases). The CDR3 runs 14 residues. Germline CDR1 is DFQATT and CDR2 is SNEGSKA (reference sequence). V lost 6 bases, J lost 9 bases, and 21 bases lay in between.

This clonotype was observed many times. The chain employs TRBV29-1 and TRBJ1-1; 8 bases agree with TRBD1. Germline trimming cut 4 bases from V and 0 bases from J; bases unmatched to any gene: 4. From germline, CDR1 is SQVTM and CDR2 ANQGSEA. The CDR3 consists of 14 residues. The CDR3 spells CSVGRQGLNTEAFF. Written as DNA, the CDR3 is TGCAGCGTTGGTCGACAGGGGCTGAACACTGAAGCTTTCTTT.

The chain uses TRBV20-1 and TRBJ1-2; 8 bases agree with TRBD1. This CDR3 is 13 amino acids long. J lost 8 bases, V lost 0 bases, and 5 bases had no gene match. Germline V gene data show CDR1 as DFQATT and CDR2 as SNEGSKA (reference sequence). CDR3 protein: CSAREGQGRGYTF. The CDR3 DNA sequence: TGCAGTGCTAGAGAAGGACAGGGCCGCGGCTACACCTTC.

This chain uses TRBV20-1 with TRBJ2-7; 10 nucleotides match TRBD2. The CDR3 is 15 amino acids. V trimming: 1 base; J trimming: 3 bases; junction bases outside the gene matches: 6. Germline V gene data show CDR1 as DFQATT and CDR2 as SNEGSKA (reference sequence). CDR3: CSARVPSGSYYEQYF. CDR3 coding DNA: TGCAGTGCTAGAGTCCCTAGCGGGAGTTACTACGAGCAGTACTTC.

The chain combines TRBV12-3 or TRBV12-4 with TRBJ2-2; D unresolved. This CDR3 comprises 16 residues. V was trimmed by 3 bases and J by 3 bases, leaving 14 bases between them. For the CDR3, the DNA is TGTGCCAGCAGTTTTTCGATGTCCCGGGACACCGGGGAGCTGTTTTTT. The encoded protein is CASSFSMSRDTGELFF.

The chain employs TRBV6-2 or TRBV6-3 and TRBJ2-2, with D perhaps assigned TRBD1 or TRBD2 (5 bases each). The CDR3 runs to 15 residues. Trimming pared 8 bases from V and 8 bases from J, leaving 21 bases between. Germline V lookup: CDR1 MNHEY, CDR2 SVGEGT. The CDR3 loop reads CASLQRDGRMGELFF. The CDR3 nucleotides read TGTGCCAGCCTCCAACGGGACGGACGAATGGGGGAGCTGTTTTTT.

This clonotype was seen many times. The chain recombines TRBV4-3 with TRBJ2-2; D is undetermined. Trimming pared 4 bases from V and 6 bases from J, leaving 12 bases between. The CDR3 length is 14 residues. CDR1 is LGHNA and CDR2 is YSLEER in the germline V gene. The CDR3 protein is CASSPDRWAGELFF. CDR3 DNA sequence: TGCGCCAGCAGCCCAGATCGGTGGGCCGGGGAGCTGTTTTTT.

This clonotype was observed many times. This chain joins TRBV7-9 and TRBJ2-5; D is possibly TRBD1 or TRBD2 (5 bases each). Germline V CDR1 and CDR2: SEHNR, FQNEAQ (reference sequence). V was trimmed by 5 bases and J by 5 bases, leaving 15 bases between them. The CDR3 length is 14 residues. The CDR3 region has the DNA TGTGCCAGCAGCATATTAGGGGAGACGGAGACCCAGTACTTC. It specifies CASSILGETETQYF. The full variable domain, its missing parts supplied by reference TRBV7-9 and TRBJ2-5, is DTGVSQNPRHKITKRGQNVTFRCDPISEHNRLYWYRQTLGQGPEFLTYFQNEAQLEKSRLLSDRFSAERPKGSFSTLEIQRTEQGDSAMYLCASSILGETETQYFGPGTRLLVL.

This clonotype turned up a few times. The chain carries TRBV28 and TRBJ2-7; 7 positions match TRBD1. Germline V gene data show CDR1 as MDHEN and CDR2 as SYDVKM. The length of the CDR3 is 15 residues. Trimming at V came to 2 bases and at J to 7 bases, leaving 11 bases not matched to a gene. The CDR3 is CASSLGSAGGLEQYF. The CDR3 DNA follows: TGTGCCAGCAGTTTAGGGTCGGCAGGGGGTTTGGAGCAGTACTTC.

This clonotype was found many times. The chain is built from TRBV12-3 or TRBV12-4 and TRBJ1-2; TRBD1 might be the D (6 bases). The CDR3 consists of 13 residues. V dropped 5 bases and J dropped 8 bases, with 15 bases sitting between them. The CDR3 region has the DNA TGTGCCAGCAGTCCTGGACAGTTTGGGGGCTACACCTTC. As protein: CASSPGQFGGYTF.

The chain couples TRBV4-3 to TRBJ2-2; D is perhaps TRBD2 (7 bases). This CDR3 contains 15 residues. Trimming cost V 0 bases and J 5 bases, with 10 bases left between them. The germline gives CDR1 LGHNA, CDR2 YSLEER. The CDR3 here is CASSQEEGGTGELFF. CDR3 DNA: TGCGCCAGCAGCCAAGAGGAGGGGGGGACCGGGGAGCTGTTTTTT.

Details on this clonotype: This clone may be a read error of a much larger clone one base away. The CDR3 coding sequence is TGTGCCATCACTCGGAACCCCAATTACAAGCAGTACTTC. It codes for CAITRNPNYKQYF. The chain joins TRBV10-3 to TRBJ2-7; D uncertain. The germline gives CDR1 ENHRY, CDR2 SYGVKD. The CDR3 sequence is 13 residues long. V gave up 7 bases and J gave up 8 bases, with 18 bases separating them.

This clonotype has only a few counts. The J gene is TRBJ2-7, the V gene TRBV11-2; TRBD2 matches 7 bases. CDR1 and CDR2 (germline): SGHAT, FQNNGV. Trimming at V came to 1 base and at J to 4 bases, leaving 4 bases not matched to a gene. The CDR3 loop spans 14 amino acids. The CDR3 reads CASSLAGTTYEQYF. In DNA, the CDR3 is TGTGCCAGCAGCTTAGCGGGGACTACTTACGAGCAGTACTTC.